The T cell receptor (beta chain) described here comes from a study of tissue T cells after allogeneic stem cell transplantation. General study points: Which tissue TCRs were alloreactive or antigen-specific was not determined. Some clones might be persisting host cells.

Survey-depth TCRbeta CDR3 sequencing reported V/J genes and productive frequencies. The table came from immunoSEQ multiplex PCR; TCRdb's copy has only in-frame clones and leaves some out. The sample lists about 48,000 clones, around 67% seen once, with approximately 0.7% in the top ten. Remarks on this clone: The target antigen is unknown. All gene names here are mouse names. The CDR3 end falls 1 residue outside the read, so it is completed with the germline J gene.

Looked up from germline, CDR1 is NSQYPW and CDR2 is LRSPGD (reference sequence). This CDR3 spans 10 amino acids. Trimming stripped 1 base from V and 6 bases from J, with 1 base between. Specimen: sorted cells pooled from one or two spleens. The chain is built from TRBV1 and TRBJ2-7, with D unclear. The source of this sequence is a pool of C57BL/6 mice in good health. The covered CDR3 bases are TGCACCTGCAGTGCAGTTGAACAGTAC. Translated, it gives CTCSAVEQY. The full-length CDR3 reads as CTCSAVEQYF.